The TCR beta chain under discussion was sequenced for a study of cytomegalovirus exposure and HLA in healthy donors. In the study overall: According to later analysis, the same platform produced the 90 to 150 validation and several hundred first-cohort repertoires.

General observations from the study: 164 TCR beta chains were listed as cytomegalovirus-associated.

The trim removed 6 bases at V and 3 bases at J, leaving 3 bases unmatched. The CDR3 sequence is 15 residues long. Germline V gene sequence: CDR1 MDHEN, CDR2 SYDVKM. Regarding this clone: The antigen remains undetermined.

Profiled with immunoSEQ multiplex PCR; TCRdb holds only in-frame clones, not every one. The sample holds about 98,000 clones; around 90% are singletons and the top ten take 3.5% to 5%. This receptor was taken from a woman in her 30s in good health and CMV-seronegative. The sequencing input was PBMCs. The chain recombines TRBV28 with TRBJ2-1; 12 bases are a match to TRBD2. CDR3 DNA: TGTGCCAGCAGCTCACTAGCGGGAGGCTACAATGAGCAGTTCTTC. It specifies CASSSLAGGYNEQFF.